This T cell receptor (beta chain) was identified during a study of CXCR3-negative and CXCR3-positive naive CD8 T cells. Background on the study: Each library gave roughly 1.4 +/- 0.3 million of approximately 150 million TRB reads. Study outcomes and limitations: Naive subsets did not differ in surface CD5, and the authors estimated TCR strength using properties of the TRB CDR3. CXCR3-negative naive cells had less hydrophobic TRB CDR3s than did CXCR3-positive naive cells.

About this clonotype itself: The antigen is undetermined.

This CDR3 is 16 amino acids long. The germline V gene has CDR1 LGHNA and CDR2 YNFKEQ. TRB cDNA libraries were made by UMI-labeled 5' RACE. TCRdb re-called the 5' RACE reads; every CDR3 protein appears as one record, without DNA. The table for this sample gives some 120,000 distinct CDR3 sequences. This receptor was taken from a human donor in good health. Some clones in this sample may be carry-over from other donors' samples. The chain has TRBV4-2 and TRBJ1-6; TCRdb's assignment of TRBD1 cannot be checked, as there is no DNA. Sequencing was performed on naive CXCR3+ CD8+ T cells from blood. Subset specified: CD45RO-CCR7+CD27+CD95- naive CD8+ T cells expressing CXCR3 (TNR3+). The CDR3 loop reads CASTSEAGSDNSPLHF.